This T cell receptor (beta chain) stems from a study of cytomegalovirus exposure and HLA in healthy donors. These donors counted as nominally healthy when sampled, but unrecorded immune exposures were likely. Germline V gives CDR1 SNHLY, CDR2 FYNNEI. This CDR3 contains 17 residues. V lost 3 bases, J lost 7 bases, and 12 bases stayed unmatched. The study ran its PCR with 60 Vbeta and 13 Jbeta primers. Generated by immunoSEQ multiplex PCR, the TCRdb table keeps only in-frame clones and is missing some. This sample has some 120,000 clones; 80% occur once, and the top ten carry 1%. A word on this clone: Its matching antigen is unknown.

Points from the study as a whole: CMV antigen specificity of a few CMV-associated chains was confirmed in vitro. Despite most TCR sequences being rare, some public TCRs occurred in many donors. The study recorded around 160 TCR beta chains that were cytomegalovirus-associated.

Sequenced sample: PBMCs. This chain links TRBV2 with TRBJ1-2; 12 bases line up with TRBD1. The TCR comes from a man in his forties or fifties in good health and CMV-seronegative. The CDR3: CASSDAQLRDRGPGYTF. DNA for the CDR3: TGTGCCAGCAGTGATGCCCAGCTCCGGGACAGGGGGCCTGGCTACACCTTC.